A single sample is the source of the 12 T cell receptor beta chains below, sequenced in a study of graft-versus-host responses after intestinal transplantation. Measured with immunoSEQ multiplex PCR; TCRdb has only the in-frame clones, and not every one. The table lists 60,000 to 75,000 clones, around 86% of them singletons. Once graft tissue had been processed, intraepithelial and lamina propria lymphocytes were released. The input for sequencing was ileum tissue, taken around 350 days after transplant. The receptor source for this set is a human patient who received an intestinal transplant, so some T cells may come from the graft donor.

V gene TRBV5-6 combines with J gene TRBJ2-7, with D tentatively TRBD2 (5 bases). V gave up 0 bases and J gave up 2 bases, with 6 bases separating them. The V gene's germline CDR1 is SGHDT and CDR2 YYEEEE. This CDR3 is built from 13 residues. DNA of the CDR3: TGTGCCAGCAGCTTGGGAGCGGCCTACGAGCAGTACTTC. It specifies CASSLGAAYEQYF.

This sequence joins TRBV6-5 and TRBJ2-1, with D perhaps TRBD2 (5 bases). The germline V gene has CDR1 MNHEY and CDR2 SVGAGI. Trimming removed 9 bases at V and 3 bases at J, with 6 bases between. This CDR3 has 11 residues. The CDR3 DNA is TGTGCCAGTCGGGACTACAATGAGCAGTTCTTC. Translating it yields CASRDYNEQFF.

This chain joins TRBV6-5 and TRBJ2-3; 7 positions match TRBD2. Trimming took 6 bases from V and 1 from J; bases not matched to a gene: 7. There are 15 residues in the CDR3. Germline lookup yields CDR1 MNHEY and CDR2 SVGAGI. CDR3 sequence reads: CASRSLTSGTDTQYF. As DNA, the CDR3 is TGTGCCAGCAGGTCCTTAACTAGCGGCACAGATACGCAGTATTTT.

This clone was detected only once. The rearrangement links TRBV6-1 to TRBJ1-6; D remains ambiguous. The length of the CDR3 is 14 residues. Germline V CDR1 and CDR2: MNHNS, SASEGT. The V end was cut by 4 bases, the J end by 9 bases, with 13 bases between. The CDR3 reads CASSVNSEGSPLHF. Written as DNA, the CDR3 is TGTGCCAGCAGTGTTAACAGCGAGGGTTCACCCCTCCACTTT.

The chain links TRBV18 to TRBJ2-7; D not resolved. This CDR3 spans 14 amino acids. Germline values: CDR1 KGHSH, CDR2 LQKENI. V dropped 4 bases and J dropped 4 bases, with 14 bases sitting between them. CDR3 residues: CASSLGQVGYEQYF. The CDR3 DNA sequence: TGTGCCAGCTCACTAGGGCAGGTGGGTTACGAGCAGTACTTC.

The chain links TRBV2 to TRBJ2-3, with D uncertain. The length of the CDR3 is 15 residues. V lost 4 bases and J 6 bases, leaving 17 bases between the germline ends. CDR1 is SNHLY and CDR2 is FYNNEI in the germline V gene. CDR3 in amino acids: CASSVLASYLDTQYF. In nucleotides, the CDR3 is TGTGCCAGCAGTGTGTTGGCCTCCTATCTGGATACGCAGTATTTT.

This chain joins TRBV18 and TRBJ2-7; 10 bases map to TRBD1. With V trimmed by 5 bases and J by 2 bases, 6 bases remained unmatched. The CDR3 runs to 15 residues. CDR1 and CDR2 from the germline V gene are KGHSH and LQKENI. CDR3 sequence reads: CASSTIGTGAYEQYF. CDR3 bases: TGTGCCAGCTCAACCATCGGGACAGGGGCCTACGAGCAGTACTTC.

The chain links TRBV28 to TRBJ1-5; D remains ambiguous. CDR3 length: 15 residues. Per the germline V gene, CDR1 is MDHEN and CDR2 is SYDVKM. V lost 2 bases and J 4 bases, leaving 12 bases between the germline ends. Here the CDR3 reads CASSLQERTNQPQHF. In nucleotides, the CDR3 is TGTGCCAGCAGTTTACAGGAGCGTACGAATCAGCCCCAGCATTTT. Full variable domain (rest looked up from reference TRBV28 and TRBJ1-5): DVKVTQSSRYLVKRTGEKVFLECVQDMDHENMFWYRQDPGLGLRLIYFSYDVKMKEKGDIPEGYSVSREKKERFSLILESASTNQTSMYLCASSLQERTNQPQHFGDGTRLSIL.

This chain links TRBV4-2 with TRBJ2-7; 10 bases match TRBD2. This CDR3 is built from 15 residues. J lost 0 bases, V lost 4 bases, and 3 bases had no gene match. Germline CDR1 and CDR2: LGHNA and YNFKEQ. CDR3 in DNA: TGTGCCAGCAGCCCGGGACTAGCGAGCTCCTACGAGCAGTACTTC. This sequence encodes CASSPGLASSYEQYF.

The chain has TRBV25-1 and TRBJ1-4; no clear D. Trimming shortened V by 7 bases and J by 5 bases, and 11 bases separated the two germline ends. This CDR3 region has 13 residues. Germline lookup yields CDR1 MGHDK and CDR2 SYGVNS. As DNA, the CDR3 is TGTGCCAGCACCGGGAGGTTCAATGAAAAACTGTTTTTT. Residues: CASTGRFNEKLFF.

This chain connects TRBV19 to TRBJ1-4, with 8 bases lining up with TRBD1. Per the germline V gene, CDR1 is LNHDA and CDR2 is SQIVND (reference sequence). This CDR3 contains 15 residues. Trimming took 6 bases from V and 5 from J; bases not matched to a gene: 8. CDR3 sequence reads: CASRSPGQANEKLFF. The CDR3 DNA sequence: TGTGCCAGTAGGTCTCCGGGACAGGCAAATGAAAAACTGTTTTTT.

The table lists this clone with a few counts. J is TRBJ1-5 and V is TRBV6-1, with TRBD1 matching over 9 bases. In germline, CDR1 is MNHNS, CDR2 SASEGT. With V trimmed by 2 bases and J by 8 bases, 10 bases remained unmatched. The CDR3 is made up of 16 amino acids. CDR3: CASSEHEDRGFEPQHF. In DNA form, the CDR3 reads TGTGCCAGCAGTGAACATGAAGACAGGGGGTTTGAGCCCCAGCATTTT.